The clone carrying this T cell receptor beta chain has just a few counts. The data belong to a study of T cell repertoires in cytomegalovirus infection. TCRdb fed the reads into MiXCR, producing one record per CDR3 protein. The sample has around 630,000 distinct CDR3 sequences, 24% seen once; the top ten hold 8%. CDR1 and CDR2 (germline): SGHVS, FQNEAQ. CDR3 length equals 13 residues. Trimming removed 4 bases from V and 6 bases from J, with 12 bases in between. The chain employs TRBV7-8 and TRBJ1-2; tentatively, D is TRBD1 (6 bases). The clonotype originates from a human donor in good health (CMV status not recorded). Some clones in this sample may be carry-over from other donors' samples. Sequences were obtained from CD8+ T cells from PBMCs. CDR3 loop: CASSWGRQDGYTF. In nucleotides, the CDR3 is TGTGCCAGCAGCTGGGGGCGACAGGATGGCTACACCTTC.